Reported below is one TCR beta chain. Its cognate antigen is unknown. This entry is derived from a study of CD8+ T cells in alopecia areata. Regarding the study as a whole: Lesional scalp displayed greater clonality than normal scalp, most notably in alopecia totalis/universalis. Scalp sequencing captures resident alphabeta T cells of normal skin too. Against the mouse data, patients shared TCRs less clearly, possibly for HLA reasons.

Following extraction, RNA underwent reverse transcription to cDNA, which served as the sequencing template. Generated by immunoSEQ multiplex PCR, the TCRdb table keeps only in-frame clones and is missing some. The sample yields 65,000 to 75,000 clones, around 49% seen once. With 6 bases clipped from V and 6 bases from J, the junction kept 8 bases outside the gene matches. The CDR3 is 13 amino acids. The germline V gene has CDR1 MNHEY and CDR2 SMNVEV (reference sequence). The TCR sequence derives from a human donor with alopecia areata. This chain joins TRBV27 and TRBJ2-7, with 7 bases matching TRBD1. The sample consisted of CD8+ T cells sorted from blood, taken at week 0. CDR3 protein: CASSTDRAGEQYF. The DNA of the CDR3 is TGTGCCAGCAGCACCGACAGGGCGGGCGAGCAGTACTTC.